These T cell receptor beta chains were read from a single sample in a study of shared clonotypes between healthy human individuals. The repertoire was sequenced with immunoSEQ multiplex PCR; TCRdb's copy has only in-frame clones and lacks some. The data contain 2 million to 2.5 million clones, 90% to 97% of them singletons. Sequencing was carried out using naive CD4+ T cells sorted from blood. These receptors were collected from a man aged 18 to 29 in good health. Both conserved end residues are part of each CDR3. Fields, in order: J gene, V gene, clone size, D gene, CDR3 DNA, CDR3 protein. D genes are given only for firm matches. Part of the rows lack a size; the others show once, few, many or a class for expanded clones.

TRBJ1-4 TRBV11-2 once . TGTGCCAGCAGCTTTAAGGGGGGAAGAAGTGAAAAACTGTTTTTT CASSFKGGRSEKLFF
TRBJ1-1 TRBV5-6 . . TGTGCCAGCAGCTTGGAGGTCAAGCGCCGAGGGACTGAAGCTTTCTTT CASSLEVKRRGTEAFF
TRBJ2-7 TRBV11-2 . . TGTGCCAGCCGCGGGCTTTCAGGTTACGAGCAGTACTTC CASRGLSGYEQYF
TRBJ1-5 TRBV6-6 . . TGTGCCAGCAGTGCCCCAGGGGGCAATCAGCCCCAGCATTTT CASSAPGGNQPQHF
TRBJ1-3 TRBV7-2 . TRBD1 TGTGCCAGCAGCGTGAGACAGGGCTCTACGAACACCATATATTTT CASSVRQGSTNTIYF
TRBJ1-5 TRBV28 . . TGTGCAAAAGGGTGGCATAACAGCAATCAGCCCCAGCATTTT CAKGWHNSNQPQHF
TRBJ2-2 TRBV2 . TRBD2 TGTGCCAGCAGTTTGGGACTAGCGGGAGGGAACACCGGGGAGCTGTTTTTT CASSLGLAGGNTGELFF
TRBJ2-2 TRBV11-2 . . TGTGCCAGCAGCTTAGTGTCAGTGAACACCGGGGAGCTGTTTTTT CASSLVSVNTGELFF
TRBJ2-7 TRBV5-8 . TRBD2 TGTGCCAGCAGCTTGCATTTAGGGACTAGCGGATCCTACGAGCAGTACTTC CASSLHLGTSGSYEQYF
TRBJ2-2 TRBV4-1 . TRBD1 TGCGCCAGCAGCAGGACAGGGTCCCTCCTCGGGGAGCTGTTTTTT CASSRTGSLLGELFF
TRBJ2-7 TRBV7-2 . . TGTGCCAGCAGCTTTCCTCCGGTAGGCGAGCAGTACTTC CASSFPPVGEQYF
TRBJ1-2 TRBV11-2 . . TGTGCCAGCAGCCTCCCGGGGAGGAAAAGCGGCTACACCTTC CASSLPGRKSGYTF
TRBJ1-5 TRBV7-8 . . TGTGCCAGCAGCTCGAGGGTGTTGGGGAGCAATCAGCCCCAGCATTTT CASSSRVLGSNQPQHF
TRBJ2-5 TRBV5-1 . TRBD2 TGCGCCAGCAGCCCAGGGTATAGCGGGGGGACCAACCAAGAGACCCAGTACTTC CASSPGYSGGTNQETQYF
TRBJ1-4 TRBV28 . . TGTGCCAGCAGTTTATGGCAGCCCAATGAAAAACTGTTTTTT CASSLWQPNEKLFF
TRBJ2-7 TRBV6-5 once . TGTGCCAGCAGTTACTCCGGGACGGTAGGCTACGAGCAGTACTTC CASSYSGTVGYEQYF
TRBJ2-7 TRBV6-5 few . TGTGCCACCCTGGGGAGCCGATACGAGCAGTACTTC CATLGSRYEQYF
TRBJ1-1 TRBV2 . . TGTGCCAGCAGTGAAGTGTGGGAGAACACTGAAGCTTTCTTT CASSEVWENTEAFF
TRBJ1-1 TRBV10-3 . . TGTGCCATCAGTACAGGGATGAACACTGAAGCTTTCTTT CAISTGMNTEAFF
TRBJ2-7 TRBV6-5 . TRBD1 TGTGCCAGCAGTTCCCGGACAGGGGGGCACGAGCAGTACTTC CASSSRTGGHEQYF
TRBJ2-7 TRBV14 . . TGTGCCAGCAGCCACGGGGTGAGGCCCTACGAGCAGTACTTC CASSHGVRPYEQYF
TRBJ1-6 TRBV25-1 once . TGTGCCAGCAGTGACGTGGACGGTACCCTTAATTCACCCCTCCACTTT CASSDVDGTLNSPLHF
TRBJ1-2 TRBV29-1 . TRBD1 TGCAGCGTTTCCGACAGGGTTAATCAACGCTACACCTTC CSVSDRVNQRYTF
TRBJ1-3 TRBV4-3 . . TGCGCCAGCAGCCAAGCGGGACAAGGAAACACCATATATTTT CASSQAGQGNTIYF
TRBJ1-3 TRBV4-3 . TRBD1 TGCGCCAGCAGCCAACGGGCCCCCGGGACAGGGCCAAACACCATATATTTT CASSQRAPGTGPNTIYF
TRBJ2-2 TRBV29-1 . . TGCAGCGTTGATGGCGGGGCGAACACCGGGGAGCTGTTTTTT CSVDGGANTGELFF
TRBJ2-3 TRBV29-1 . . TGCAGCGTTGATCATTTGGAGTCTCGCACAGATACGCAGTATTTT CSVDHLESRTDTQYF
TRBJ1-4 TRBV2 . . TGTGCCAGCAGTATTGATTGGACCCAGAGTTTT CASSIDWTQSF
TRBJ1-2 TRBV9 few . TGTGCCACCGTCTATGGCTACACCTTC CATVYGYTF
TRBJ2-7 TRBV5-1 once . TGCGCCAGCAGCCGGGATTCCTACGAGCAGTACTTC CASSRDSYEQYF
TRBJ2-7 TRBV27 . . TGTGCCAGCAGTTTGGAGGGGGCTAGCTTCCCCTACGAGCAGTACTTC CASSLEGASFPYEQYF
TRBJ2-3 TRBV5-4 once TRBD1 TGTGCCAGCAGCGGTACAGGGGGCTGGAGCACAGATACGCAGTATTTT CASSGTGGWSTDTQYF
TRBJ1-6 TRBV5-1 . TRBD1 TGCGCCAGCAGCTTGGAGGGACAGGGTTTAAGGTCCTATAATTCACCCCTCCACTTT CASSLEGQGLRSYNSPLHF
TRBJ2-5 TRBV7-6 . . TGTGCCAGCAGCTTAGCGAGGGGGGGGGCCAGAGAGACCCAGTACTTC CASSLARGGARETQYF
TRBJ1-1 TRBV4-1 . . TGCGCCAGCAGCCAGACTGCAAATTGGCTATTGAACACTGAAGCTTTCTTT CASSQTANWLLNTEAFF
TRBJ2-3 TRBV2 . TRBD2 TGTGCCAGCATAAGCGGGGTTAGCACAGATACGCAGTATTTT CASISGVSTDTQYF
TRBJ1-5 TRBV6-1 . . TGTGCCAGCAGTGAGACGCGGGGGATACAGCCCCAGCATTTT CASSETRGIQPQHF
TRBJ1-2 TRBV7-9 . . TGTGCCAGCAGCTTAGTAGGTTATGGCTACACCTTC CASSLVGYGYTF
TRBJ1-1 TRBV5-1 . TRBD1 TGCGCCAGCAGCTTATCAGGGGGCAACACTGAAGCTTTCTTT CASSLSGGNTEAFF
TRBJ1-2 TRBV10-3 . . TGTGCCATCAGTGAGTTTGCTAACTATGGCTACACCTTC CAISEFANYGYTF
TRBJ1-4 TRBV19 . TRBD1 TGTGCCAGTAGTCTAAAACAGGGGTCGGCTGAAAAACTGTTTTTT CASSLKQGSAEKLFF
TRBJ2-1 TRBV11-2 . . TGTGCCAGCAGTCCCAGGGAGGGGGCTGGCTACAATGAGCAGTTCTTC CASSPREGAGYNEQFF
TRBJ2-7 TRBV7-8 . . TGTGCCAGCAGCCTAAATCAGGCCGGGTTAAGCTACGAGCAGTACTTC CASSLNQAGLSYEQYF
TRBJ2-7 TRBV28 once TRBD1 TGTGCCAGCACCGCACCGGGACAGGTTTTTTACGAGCAGTACTTC CASTAPGQVFYEQYF
TRBJ2-5 TRBV5-1 . TRBD1 TGCGCCAGCAGCGAAGGACAGGGGGCCCAAGAGACCCAGTACTTC CASSEGQGAQETQYF
TRBJ2-7 TRBV28 once . TGTGCCAGCAACCCGGGACAAATTATCTACGAGCAGTACTTC CASNPGQIIYEQYF
TRBJ2-2 TRBV10-3 . . TGTGCCATCAGTGTGGTCTCAAGTCCATCCGGGGAGCTGTTTTTT CAISVVSSPSGELFF
TRBJ2-7 TRBV5-1 once TRBD1 TGCGCCAGCAGCTTGGGCGGGACAGGGCCATACGAGCAGTACTTC CASSLGGTGPYEQYF
TRBJ1-5 TRBV29-1 . TRBD1 TGCAGCGTTGCACAGGGGACTGGGGGCAATCAGCCCCAGCATTTT CSVAQGTGGNQPQHF
TRBJ2-1 TRBV2 . TRBD1 TGTGCCAGCAGCAGAACAGGGGGCGGTGGACATGAGCAGTTCTTC CASSRTGGGGHEQFF